This TCR beta chain was recorded in a study of somatic mutations in cytotoxic T cells in rheumatoid arthritis. Study-wide results and limits: Measurement of CD8+ T-cell clonality revealed no significant difference between rheumatoid arthritis patients and age-matched healthy controls. Nothing was done to adjust for multiple comparisons when TRBV07 showed up slightly less in rheumatoid arthritis patients. Over 20% of CD8+ cells belonged to the largest CD8+ clone in about an eighth of the roughly 60 patients.

As processed by the authors: Patient CD8+ clones exceeding 1% seldom corresponded to published virus-specific TCRB sequences. Generated by immunoSEQ multiplex PCR, the TCRdb table keeps only in-frame clones and is missing some. V, J and clone size reflect that table, while D and trimming were determined from the DNA. The sample includes roughly 17,000 clones, less than 85% of them seen just once. As regards this clone: Antigen: not known.

Germline CDR1 and CDR2: LNHDA and SQIVND (reference sequence). The ends were cut back, 0 bases at V and 4 bases at J, with 8 bases in the middle. The CDR3 length is 14 residues. The sequence was obtained from a middle-aged woman with rheumatoid arthritis. V and J are TRBV19 and TRBJ2-3; the D gene is possibly TRBD2 (6 bases). The sample comprised CD8+ T cells sorted from blood. The CDR3 DNA follows: TGTGCCAGTAGTATAGATCCGGGAGCAGATACGCAGTATTTT. Protein product: CASSIDPGADTQYF.